This T cell receptor (beta chain) came from a study of pediatric ulcerative colitis. The survey-level immunoSEQ assay was used. Sequencing used immunoSEQ multiplex PCR; TCRdb keeps in-frame clones, though not all of them. The table lists about 36,000 clones, approximately 87% of them singletons. Study findings and constraints: All ulcerative colitis patients, but no controls, carried a couple of rectal clonotypes.

On this clone: Its antigen remains unknown.

From germline, CDR1 is SEHNR and CDR2 FQNEAQ (reference sequence). This CDR3 is 18 amino acids long. V was clipped by 1 base and J by 3 bases, with 18 bases between them. V usage is TRBV7-9 and J usage is TRBJ2-2; D may be TRBD2 (6 bases). What was sequenced was blood. This TCR derives from a girl aged 10-17 years with moderate ulcerative colitis. The CDR3 sequence: CASSLGRGTLLDTGELFF. The CDR3 DNA sequence: TGTGCCAGCAGCTTAGGTCGGGGGACCCTCTTGGACACCGGGGAGCTGTTTTTT.